Presented here are 18 T cell receptor beta chains from one specimen sequenced in a study of patients and donors after allogeneic stem cell transplantation. MiXCR was run by TCRdb on the RT-PCR reads, yielding one entry per CDR3 protein. The sample shows approximately 200,000 distinct CDR3 sequences, around 41% of them seen only once. Sample: blood, either unsorted or a sorted T cell fraction (not recorded which). The receptors shown here come from a human donor who was either an allogeneic HSCT recipient or a stem cell or donor lymphocyte infusion donor (not recorded which). It is not recorded whose cells these are; they may come from a transplant donor.

The chain carries TRBV7-9 and TRBJ1-5, with TRBD1 identical over 9 bases. The CDR3 runs 16 residues. CDR1 and CDR2 (germline): SEHNR, FQNEAQ (reference sequence). V was clipped by 6 bases and J by 6 bases; unmatched bases: 12. The CDR3 spells CASSTGGQGRPQPQHF. In nucleotides, the CDR3 is TGTGCCAGCAGTACAGGGGGACAGGGAAGGCCTCAGCCCCAGCATTTT.

The chain joins TRBV5-1 to TRBJ1-1; D remains ambiguous. Germline V gene data show CDR1 as SGHRS and CDR2 as YFSETQ. Trimming cost V 4 bases and J 2 bases, with 12 bases left between them. The CDR3 is 14 residues long. For the CDR3, the DNA is TGCGCCAGCAGCCGGTTGAGGTCAAACACTGAAGCTTTCTTT. Translation: CASSRLRSNTEAFF. Full variable domain (missing parts from reference TRBV5-1 and TRBJ1-1): KAGVTQTPRYLIKTRGQQVTLSCSPISGHRSVSWYQQTPGQGLQFLFEYFSETQRNKGNFPGRFSGRQFSNSRSEMNVSTLELGDSALYLCASSRLRSNTEAFFGQGTRLTVV.

Comments on this clonotype: This may arise from a read error, as a much more abundant clone is one base away. The rearrangement links TRBV11-2 to TRBJ2-2; D gene unclear. The ends were cut back, 4 bases at V and 7 bases at J, with 4 bases in the middle. The CDR3 consists of 11 residues. CDR1 SGHAT and CDR2 FQNNGV come from the germline V gene. CDR3 coding DNA: TGTGCCAGCAGCTCGGTCGGGGAGCTGTTTTTT. It specifies CASSSVGELFF.

The rearrangement uses TRBV5-6 and TRBJ1-1; D is unclear. CDR1 and CDR2 (germline): SGHDT, YYEEEE. Trimming removed 0 bases at V and 1 base at J, with 16 bases between. CDR3 length: 17 residues. The chain's CDR3 is CASSLARSGLWNTEAFF. Here the CDR3 DNA reads TGTGCCAGCAGCTTGGCCCGAAGCGGGCTTTGGAACACTGAAGCTTTCTTT. The variable domain in full, with the rest retrieved from reference TRBV5-6 and TRBJ1-1, is DAGVTQSPTHLIKTRGQQVTLRCSPKSGHDTVSWYQQALGQGPQFIFQYYEEEERQRGNFPDRFSGHQFPNYSSELNVNALLLGDSALYLCASSLARSGLWNTEAFFGQGTRLTVV.

V and J are TRBV27 and TRBJ1-4; 7 bases map to TRBD1. With V trimmed by 1 base and J by 8 bases, 4 bases remained unmatched. Germline-derived CDR1 and CDR2 are MNHEY and SMNVEV (reference sequence). This CDR3 region has 14 residues. The CDR3 nucleotides are TGTGCCAGCAGTTTATTCAGGGGGGACGAAAAACTGTTTTTT. Translating gives CASSLFRGDEKLFF.

This clonotype has at least ten counts. The gene calls are TRBV20-1 and TRBJ1-1, with 7 nucleotides matching TRBD1. From germline, CDR1 is DFQATT and CDR2 SNEGSKA (reference sequence). This CDR3 has 13 residues. J gave up 2 bases and V 8 bases, and 8 bases lay outside the gene matches. The CDR3: CSQRQGFNTEAFF. The CDR3 DNA is TGCAGTCAACGACAGGGCTTTAACACTGAAGCTTTCTTT.

V gene TRBV24-1 combines with J gene TRBJ2-6, with unresolved D. The CDR3 spans 16 residues. The V gene's germline CDR1 is KGHDR and CDR2 SFDVKD. The V gene lost 6 bases and the J gene lost 0 bases, with 11 bases spanning the gap. CDR3 sequence: CATSNTESSGANVLTF. The CDR3 DNA is TGTGCCACCAGTAATACAGAAAGCTCTGGGGCCAACGTCCTGACTTTC.

The chain is built from TRBV5-1 and TRBJ2-3; tentatively, D is TRBD2 (5 bases). This CDR3 comprises 12 residues. Germline loops: CDR1 SGHRS, CDR2 YFSETQ. The V gene lost 4 bases and the J gene lost 6 bases, with 9 bases spanning the gap. The CDR3 bases are TGCGCCAGCAGCGCCGTAGCGGATACGCAGTATTTT. Encoded protein: CASSAVADTQYF.

The chain couples TRBV27 to TRBJ1-1, with D perhaps matching TRBD1 (5 bases). V gave up 6 bases and J gave up 1 base, with 12 bases separating them. Germline CDR1 and CDR2: MNHEY and SMNVEV (reference sequence). The CDR3 is made up of 14 amino acids. The CDR3 DNA reads TGTGCCAGCAGGGCAGGGCGGGGGAACACTGAAGCTTTCTTT. Amino acids: CASRAGRGNTEAFF.

The chain uses TRBV5-1 and TRBJ1-2; tentative D call: TRBD1 (5 bases). V dropped 4 bases and J dropped 8 bases, with 21 bases sitting between them. CDR1 and CDR2 (germline): SGHRS, YFSETQ. The CDR3 extends over 15 amino acids. The CDR3 nucleotides read TGCGCCAGCAGCCCCACTGCAGGGAATGAAGGAGGCTACACCTTC. Translated: CASSPTAGNEGGYTF.

V usage is TRBV4-1 and J usage is TRBJ1-5; 7 nucleotides agree with TRBD1. The germline CDR1 and CDR2 sequences are MGHRA and YSYEKL. V dropped 3 bases and J dropped 3; count of bases not matched to a gene: 5. CDR3 size: 15 residues. The CDR3 DNA reads as TGCGCCAGCAGCCAGGCAGACAGGGACAATCAGCCCCAGCATTTT. Its translation: CASSQADRDNQPQHF.

The chain recombines TRBV5-1 with TRBJ2-2; D possibly corresponds to TRBD2 (7 bases). The CDR3 is made up of 16 amino acids. With 1 base removed from V and 6 bases from J, the gap between germline ends came to 16 bases. Germline CDR1 SGHRS, CDR2 YFSETQ. CDR3 in amino acids: CASSLSGGLRAGELFF. DNA of the CDR3: TGCGCCAGCAGCTTGTCGGGGGGCCTCCGTGCCGGGGAGCTGTTTTTT.

Ten or more counts support this clonotype. The rearrangement joins TRBV20-1 to TRBJ2-7, with D tentatively TRBD1 or TRBD2 (5 bases each). The CDR3 length is 13 residues. The V gene lost 7 bases and the J gene lost 1 base, with 14 bases spanning the gap. CDR1 and CDR2 (germline): DFQATT, SNEGSKA (reference sequence). CDR3: CSGIRDGSYEQYF. CDR3 nucleotides: TGCAGTGGTATCCGGGACGGTTCCTACGAGCAGTACTTC.

J is TRBJ1-1 and V is TRBV5-1; no firm D call. V was trimmed by 0 bases and J by 3 bases, leaving 12 bases between them. Germline V CDR1 and CDR2: SGHRS, YFSETQ. There are 15 residues in the CDR3. The CDR3 DNA reads TGCGCCAGCAGCTTGGGTCCAGAAGGATACACTGAAGCTTTCTTT. Translating it yields CASSLGPEGYTEAFF.

This clonotype was counted between two and nine times. The gene calls are TRBV29-1 and TRBJ1-4; D uncertain. The CDR3 runs to 13 residues. Germline V CDR1 and CDR2: SQVTM, ANQGSEA. Trimming took 5 bases from V and 8 from J, leaving 15 bases between them. CDR3 loop: CSVPERGGEKLFF. CDR3 sequence (DNA): TGCAGCGTTCCGGAACGTGGTGGGGAAAAACTGTTTTTT.

This clonotype turned up a few times. The chain recombines TRBV9 with TRBJ1-2, with D uncertain. The CDR3 runs to 12 residues. The germline gives CDR1 SGDLS, CDR2 YYNGEE. V was pared by 0 bases and J by 5 bases, with 5 bases between. The DNA of the CDR3 is TGTGCCAGCAGCGTAGACGGGTATGGCTACACCTTC. It specifies CASSVDGYGYTF. The variable domain in full, completed from reference TRBV9 and TRBJ1-2, reads DSGVTQTPKHLITATGQRVTLRCSPRSGDLSVYWYQQSLDQGLQFLIQYYNGEERAKGNILERFSAQQFPDLHSELNLSSLELGDSALYFCASSVDGYGYTFGSGTRLTVV.

The sample holds a few counts of this clonotype. This chain joins TRBV3-1 and TRBJ2-1, with D maybe TRBD2 (5 bases). The CDR3 is 14 amino acids. Looked up from germline, CDR1 is LGHDT and CDR2 is YNNKEL (reference sequence). Trimming took off 0 bases at V and 5 bases at J, with 8 bases between the two ends. In DNA form, the CDR3 reads TGTGCCAGCAGCCAAGAACTAGATGACAATGAGCAGTTCTTC. Translating it yields CASSQELDDNEQFF.

The chain combines TRBV2 with TRBJ1-3; D remains unclear. CDR1 is SNHLY and CDR2 is FYNNEI in the germline V gene. The CDR3 has 17 residues. V lost 2 bases and J 1 base, leaving 15 bases between the germline ends. This chain's CDR3 is CASSEYPPAGSGNTIYF. The CDR3 nucleotides read TGTGCCAGCAGTGAATATCCCCCGGCGGGGTCTGGAAACACCATATATTTT.